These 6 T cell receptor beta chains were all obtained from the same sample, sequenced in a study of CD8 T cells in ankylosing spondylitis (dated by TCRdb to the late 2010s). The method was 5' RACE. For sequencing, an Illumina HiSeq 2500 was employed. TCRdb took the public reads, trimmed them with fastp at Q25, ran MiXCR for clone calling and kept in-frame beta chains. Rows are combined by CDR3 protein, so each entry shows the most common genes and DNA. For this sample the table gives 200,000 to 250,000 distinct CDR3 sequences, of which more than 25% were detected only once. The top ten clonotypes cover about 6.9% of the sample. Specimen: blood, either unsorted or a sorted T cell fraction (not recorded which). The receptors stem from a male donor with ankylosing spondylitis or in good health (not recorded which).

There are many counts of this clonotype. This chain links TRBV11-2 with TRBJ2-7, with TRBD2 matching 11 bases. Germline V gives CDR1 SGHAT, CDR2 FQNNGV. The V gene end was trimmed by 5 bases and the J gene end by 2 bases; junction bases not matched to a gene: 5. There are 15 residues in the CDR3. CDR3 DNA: TGTGCCAGCAGCCCTCTAGCGGGAGGTACCTACGAGCAGTACTTC. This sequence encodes CASSPLAGGTYEQYF.

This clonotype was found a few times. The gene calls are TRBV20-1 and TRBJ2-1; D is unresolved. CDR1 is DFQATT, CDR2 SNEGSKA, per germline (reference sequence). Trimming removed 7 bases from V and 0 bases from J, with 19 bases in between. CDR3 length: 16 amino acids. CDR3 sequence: CSVPPVVDDSYNEQFF. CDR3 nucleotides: TGCAGTGTCCCTCCTGTTGTGGACGACTCCTACAATGAGCAGTTCTTC.

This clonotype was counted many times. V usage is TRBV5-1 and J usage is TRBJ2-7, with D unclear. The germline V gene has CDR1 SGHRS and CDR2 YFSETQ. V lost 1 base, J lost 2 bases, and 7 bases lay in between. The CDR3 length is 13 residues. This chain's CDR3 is CASSLRAPYEQYF. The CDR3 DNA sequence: TGCGCCAGCAGCTTGAGGGCACCCTACGAGCAGTACTTC. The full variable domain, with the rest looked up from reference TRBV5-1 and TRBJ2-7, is KAGVTQTPRYLIKTRGQQVTLSCSPISGHRSVSWYQQTPGQGLQFLFEYFSETQRNKGNFPGRFSGRQFSNSRSEMNVSTLELGDSALYLCASSLRAPYEQYFGPGTRLTVT.

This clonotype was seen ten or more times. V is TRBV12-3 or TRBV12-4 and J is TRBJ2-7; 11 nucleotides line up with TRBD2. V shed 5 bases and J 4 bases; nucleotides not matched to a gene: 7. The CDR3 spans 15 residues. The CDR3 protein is CASSPRLAGPYEQYF. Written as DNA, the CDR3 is TGTGCCAGCAGTCCGCGACTAGCGGGACCTTACGAGCAGTACTTC.

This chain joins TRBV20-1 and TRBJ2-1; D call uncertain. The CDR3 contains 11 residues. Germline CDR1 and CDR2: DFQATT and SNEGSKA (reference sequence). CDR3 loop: CSASTNYEQFF. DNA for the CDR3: TGCAGCGCTTCCACCAATTATGAGCAGTTCTTC.

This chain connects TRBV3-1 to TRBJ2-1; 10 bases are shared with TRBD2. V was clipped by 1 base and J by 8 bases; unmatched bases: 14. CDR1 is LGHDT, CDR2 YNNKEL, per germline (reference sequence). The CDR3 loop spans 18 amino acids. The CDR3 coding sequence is TGTGCCAGCAGCCAAGCCGCTTCGACTAGCGGGTTTGGGGATGAGCAGTTCTTC. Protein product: CASSQAASTSGFGDEQFF.